A single sample gave rise to the 27 T cell receptor beta chains below, sequenced in a study of blood T cell repertoires in COVID-19. Sequencing used immunoSEQ multiplex PCR; TCRdb keeps in-frame clones, though not all of them. The table has fewer than 90,000 clones, approximately 84% seen once. Input material: peripheral blood. These receptors were taken from a human donor in a cohort sampled during active COVID-19.

The chain uses TRBV7-6 and TRBJ2-7; 9 bases are a match to TRBD1. The CDR3 spans 14 residues. Germline-derived CDR1 and CDR2 are SGHVS and FNYEAQ. V lost 5 bases and J lost 5; bases outside the gene matches: 7. The CDR3 region has the DNA TGTGCCAGCAGCCCCGGGACAGGGAACGACGAGCAGTACTTC. Translating it yields CASSPGTGNDEQYF.

The V gene is TRBV6-5, the J gene TRBJ1-5; the D gene is possibly TRBD1 (5 bases). Germline V gene data show CDR1 as MNHEY and CDR2 as SVGAGI. The V and J ends lost 6 bases and 8 bases respectively, with 14 bases between them. The CDR3 is 13 amino acids. CDR3 nucleotides: TGTGCCAGCAGAGGTAGCAGGGCGGAGCCCCAGCATTTT. This gives the protein CASRGSRAEPQHF.

The rearrangement joins TRBV4-1 to TRBJ2-1; 7 bases fit TRBD2. The CDR3 is made up of 15 amino acids. Per the germline V gene, CDR1 is MGHRA and CDR2 is YSYEKL. J lost 0 bases, V lost 4 bases, and 3 bases had no gene match. The CDR3 bases are TGCGCCAGCAGCCCCGGGACTAACTCCTACAATGAGCAGTTCTTC. Translation: CASSPGTNSYNEQFF.

The V and J genes are TRBV3-1 (or the pseudogene TRBV3-2) and TRBJ2-7; 15 nucleotides align to TRBD2. This CDR3 has 14 residues. After removal of 5 bases from V and 5 bases from J, the junction contained 1 base not matched to a gene. Germline-derived CDR1 and CDR2 are LGHDT and YNNKEL (reference sequence). The CDR3 region is CASSGLAGGNEQYF. In nucleotides, the CDR3 is TGTGCCAGCAGCGGACTAGCGGGAGGGAACGAGCAGTACTTC.

This rearrangement joins TRBV9 to TRBJ1-2; D not resolved. Germline lookup yields CDR1 SGDLS and CDR2 YYNGEE. Trimming left V 2 bases short and J 6 bases short, with 11 bases between. The CDR3 length is 13 residues. This CDR3 is CASSVVLAHGYTF. Here the CDR3 DNA reads TGTGCCAGCAGCGTGGTGTTAGCCCATGGCTACACCTTC.

CDR3 nucleotides: TGTGCCAGCAGCCAAGCCAGGGGGGCCGTCTACAATGAGCAGTTCTTC. Its protein is CASSQARGAVYNEQFF. V and J are TRBV3-1 (or the pseudogene TRBV3-2) and TRBJ2-1, with D perhaps TRBD1 (7 bases). Germline V lookup: CDR1 LGHDT, CDR2 YNNKEL (reference sequence). The CDR3 length is 16 residues. Between the trimmed V and J ends, which lost 1 base and 3 bases, there was a span of 13 bases.

The J gene is TRBJ2-5, the V gene TRBV2; 7 nucleotides match TRBD1. The germline V gene encodes CDR1 SNHLY and CDR2 FYNNEI. V shed 2 bases and J 4 bases; nucleotides not matched to a gene: 7. CDR3 length equals 15 residues. The CDR3 here is CASSERGGVGETQYF. DNA for the CDR3: TGTGCCAGCAGTGAAAGAGGGGGCGTGGGAGAGACCCAGTACTTC.

The gene calls are TRBV28 and TRBJ1-3, with 8 bases identical to TRBD1. Looked up from germline, CDR1 is MDHEN and CDR2 is SYDVKM. The CDR3 consists of 15 residues. Trimming at V came to 5 bases and at J to 4 bases, leaving 7 bases not matched to a gene. The CDR3 protein is CASSPGGARGNTIYF. The CDR3 DNA reads as TGTGCCAGCAGTCCAGGGGGCGCGCGGGGAAACACCATATATTTT.

The chain uses TRBV30 and TRBJ1-4; D is perhaps TRBD1 (6 bases). The CDR3 spans 15 residues. Germline CDR1 and CDR2: GTSNPN and SVGIG (reference sequence). Trimming removed 1 base at V and 7 bases at J, with 16 bases between. The CDR3 sequence is CAWSGLGGAGEKLFF. CDR3 coding DNA: TGTGCCTGGAGTGGGCTGGGGGGGGCAGGTGAAAAACTGTTTTTT.

The chain recombines TRBV5-1 with TRBJ2-1, with D maybe TRBD1 (5 bases). Trimming removed 1 base from V and 7 bases from J, with 15 bases in between. The germline V gene encodes CDR1 SGHRS and CDR2 YFSETQ. This CDR3 spans 15 amino acids. The CDR3 coding sequence is TGCGCCAGCAGCTTGACAGGAGTTGGTTTGAATGAGCAGTTCTTC. It encodes CASSLTGVGLNEQFF.

The gene calls are TRBV21-1 and TRBJ1-5; the DNA was not used to check the table's D call, TRBD1. TRBV21-1 is labeled a pseudogene. This CDR3 is 16 amino acids long. This CDR3 reads CASSPRDREFYQPQHF. CDR3 sequence (DNA): TGTGCCAGCAGCCCTCGGGACAGGGAGTTTTATCAGCCCCAGCATTTT.

This rearrangement joins TRBV5-4 to TRBJ2-2; D ambiguous. This CDR3 comprises 14 residues. Germline CDR1 and CDR2: SGHNT and YYREEE (reference sequence). Trimming removed 4 bases from V and 0 bases from J, with 7 bases in between. Written as DNA, the CDR3 is TGTGCCAGCAGCCCCTCCCCGAACACCGGGGAGCTGTTTTTT. Encoded protein: CASSPSPNTGELFF.

This chain joins TRBV5-1 and TRBJ2-7; 8 bases agree with TRBD2. The germline CDR1 and CDR2 sequences are SGHRS and YFSETQ. V trimming: 0 bases; J trimming: 6 bases; junction bases outside the gene matches: 11. This CDR3 is 16 amino acids long. CDR3 in DNA: TGCGCCAGCAGCTTGGCCCCGGGACTAGAGATAAGCGAGCAGTACTTC. Protein: CASSLAPGLEISEQYF.

This clone occurred once. At one of its ends the junction is not consistent with the germline gene, which may arise from a read error. This sample includes further DNA sequences coding for the same CDR3. This chain uses TRBV5-1 with TRBJ1-4; 9 bases agree with TRBD1. Germline CDR1 reads SGHRS; CDR2 reads YFSETQ. The CDR3 has 17 residues. CDR3 sequence reads: CASSLNPQGASNEKLFF. CDR3 nucleotides: TGCGCTAGCAGCCTTAATCCACAGGGGGCATCTAATGAAAAACTGTTTTTT.

The J gene is TRBJ2-7, the V gene TRBV28, with 12 bases matching TRBD2. The CDR3 length is 15 residues. Looked up from germline, CDR1 is MDHEN and CDR2 is SYDVKM. V shed 4 bases and J 4 bases; nucleotides not matched to a gene: 5. CDR3 amino acids: CASSSSGRAVYEQYF. Written as DNA, the CDR3 is TGTGCCAGCAGTTCTAGCGGGAGGGCCGTGTACGAGCAGTACTTC.

The V call is TRBV7-9, the J call TRBJ2-3, with 10 nucleotides matching TRBD1. V gave up 5 bases and J gave up 3 bases; unmatched junction bases: 5. Germline CDR1 SEHNR, CDR2 FQNEAQ (reference sequence). The CDR3 is 15 amino acids. This chain's CDR3 is CASSLTGGATDTQYF. CDR3 sequence (DNA): TGTGCCAGCAGCCTGACAGGGGGCGCAACAGATACGCAGTATTTT.

This rearrangement joins TRBV19 to TRBJ1-6, with 11 bases aligning to TRBD1. CDR1 and CDR2 from the germline V gene are LNHDA and SQIVND (reference sequence). This CDR3 has 15 amino acids. Trimming at V came to 6 bases and at J to 8 bases, leaving 6 bases not matched to a gene. The CDR3 bases are TGTGCCAGTAGAACAGGACAGGGGGCTTATTCACCCCTCCACTTT. The encoded protein is CASRTGQGAYSPLHF. Together with reference TRBV19 and TRBJ1-6, the CDR3 gives the full variable domain: DGGITQSPKYLFRKEGQNVTLSCEQNLNHDAMYWYRQDPGQGLRLIYYSQIVNDFQKGDIAEGYSVSREKKESFPLTVTSAQKNPTAFYLCASRTGQGAYSPLHFGNGTRLTVT.

The V gene is TRBV13, the J gene TRBJ1-3; D gene ambiguous. V was cut by 3 bases and J by 2 bases, with 8 bases left in between. Germline CDR1 reads PRHDT; CDR2 reads FYEKMQ (reference sequence). The CDR3 is 14 residues long. The CDR3 coding sequence is TGTGCCAGCAGCTTCGGAGAAACTGGAAACACCATATATTTT. It specifies CASSFGETGNTIYF. The variable domain in full, completed from reference TRBV13 and TRBJ1-3, reads AAGVIQSPRHLIKEKRETATLKCYPIPRHDTVYWYQQGPGQDPQFLISFYEKMQSDKGSIPDRFSAQQFSDYHSELNMSSLELGDSALYFCASSFGETGNTIYFGEGSWLTVV.

The DNA of the CDR3 is TGCAGCGTTTCATTAGGGACAGGTGGAGGGGAGACCCAGTACTTC. Its translation is CSVSLGTGGGETQYF. The rearrangement uses TRBV29-1 and TRBJ2-5; TRBD1 aligns across 8 bases. The J segment lost 5 bases and the V segment lost 5 bases, leaving 13 bases of the junction unmatched. Germline values: CDR1 SQVTM, CDR2 ANQGSEA. This CDR3 contains 15 residues.

The gene calls are TRBV5-1 and TRBJ1-4; D unresolved. Between the trimmed V and J ends, which lost 5 bases and 3 bases, there was a span of 8 bases. Germline CDR1 SGHRS, CDR2 YFSETQ. The CDR3 length is 13 residues. The CDR3 protein is CASRRGSNEKLFF. The CDR3 nucleotides are TGCGCCAGCAGACGAGGGTCTAATGAAAAACTGTTTTTT.

V and J are TRBV19 and TRBJ2-1, with D perhaps TRBD2 (6 bases). V gave up 4 bases and J gave up 8 bases, with 18 bases separating them. Germline values: CDR1 LNHDA, CDR2 SQIVND (reference sequence). This CDR3 spans 15 amino acids. This chain's CDR3 is CASSRHSRGMDEQFF. As DNA, the CDR3 is TGTGCCAGTAGTAGACATTCCCGGGGGATGGATGAGCAGTTCTTC.

The chain recombines TRBV2 with TRBJ2-1; the D gene is possibly TRBD2 (6 bases). Trimming removed 7 bases at V and 9 bases at J, with 19 bases between. This CDR3 is 14 amino acids long. Germline CDR1 reads SNHLY; CDR2 reads FYNNEI. The CDR3 is CASTGRRGSGEQFF. CDR3 DNA: TGTGCCAGCACCGGGAGACGCGGATCTGGTGAGCAGTTCTTC.

The chain recombines TRBV7-2 with TRBJ2-3; tentative D call: TRBD2 (6 bases). This CDR3 is 13 amino acids long. Trimming stripped 4 bases from V and 6 bases from J, with 11 bases between. Per the germline V gene, CDR1 is SGHTA and CDR2 is FQGNSA. CDR3 bases: TGTGCCAGCAGCTCAGGGACTGTGGATACGCAGTATTTT. Its protein is CASSSGTVDTQYF. Using reference TRBV7-2 and TRBJ2-3 for the parts outside the CDR3, the full variable domain is GAGVSQSPSNKVTEKGKDVELRCDPISGHTALYWYRQSLGQGLEFLIYFQGNSAPDKSGLPSDRFSAERTGGSVSTLTIQRTQQEDSAVYLCASSSGTVDTQYFGPGTRLTVL.

This chain links TRBV7-2 with TRBJ2-7, with TRBD1 matching 9 bases. Trimming cost V 2 bases and J 1 base; bases outside gene matches: 3. CDR3 size: 15 residues. The germline V gene encodes CDR1 SGHTA and CDR2 FQGNSA. The CDR3 reads CASSLTGTGSYEQYF. The CDR3 DNA reads as TGTGCCAGCAGCTTAACGGGGACAGGGTCCTACGAGCAGTACTTC.

The CDR3 protein is CASSFLPGSGNTIYF. CDR3 bases: TGTGCCAGCAGCTTTCTACCGGGCTCTGGAAACACCATATATTTT. The V call is TRBV5-5, the J call TRBJ1-3; D unclear. Trimming left V 2 bases short and J 0 bases short, with 9 bases between. Looked up from germline, CDR1 is SGHKS and CDR2 is YYEKEE (reference sequence). The CDR3 covers 15 residues.

This clone appeared a few times. The chain links TRBV4-1 to TRBJ1-2; 10 nucleotides line up with TRBD1. The CDR3 runs to 15 residues. Germline lookup yields CDR1 MGHRA and CDR2 YSYEKL. V was pared by 1 base and J by 3 bases, with 2 bases of the junction left unmatched. As DNA, the CDR3 is TGCGCCAGCAGCCAAGGACAGGGGGCCGACTATGGCTACACCTTC. Its translation: CASSQGQGADYGYTF.

The V gene is TRBV2, the J gene TRBJ2-1; TRBD2 matches 7 bases. V lost 7 bases and J lost 4; bases outside the gene matches: 10. The CDR3 spans 15 residues. CDR1 SNHLY and CDR2 FYNNEI come from the germline V gene. The CDR3 DNA reads as TGTGCCAGCACCTCCCTGGGGGGGAGATACAATGAGCAGTTCTTC. Encoded protein: CASTSLGGRYNEQFF.